These 28 T cell receptor beta chains came from one sample sequenced in a study of blood T cell repertoires in COVID-19. Only in-frame clones appear in the TCRdb table, and some are missing; sequencing was by immunoSEQ multiplex PCR. This sample carries some 350,000 clones, over 80% of them seen once, and the ten largest clones take about 6.3%. The sequenced material came from peripheral blood. The receptors here all came from a woman between 50 and 59 years old with COVID-19, enrolled during active disease.

This clone was observed a single time. The chain couples TRBV7-2 to TRBJ1-2; D is perhaps TRBD1 (6 bases). V lost 5 bases, J lost 4 bases, and 11 bases lay in between. The CDR3 totals 13 residues. The germline gives CDR1 SGHTA, CDR2 FQGNSA. CDR3 protein: CASSTDRSYGYTF. The CDR3 region has the DNA TGTGCCAGCAGCACAGACAGGAGCTATGGCTACACCTTC.

The chain uses TRBV4-3 and TRBJ2-7; TRBD2 is a possible D gene (6 bases). The length of the CDR3 is 15 residues. Germline CDR1 reads LGHNA; CDR2 reads YSLEER. Between the trimmed V and J ends, which lost 0 bases and 7 bases, there was a span of 16 bases. The CDR3 DNA follows: TGCGCCAGCAGCCAAGAAAGATTGGGAGGTCTAGAGCAGTACTTC. Residues: CASSQERLGGLEQYF.

The rearrangement joins TRBV12-3 or TRBV12-4 to TRBJ1-2; possible D gene TRBD1, 5 bases. With 3 bases removed from V and 7 bases from J, the gap between germline ends came to 9 bases. The length of the CDR3 is 12 residues. This chain's CDR3 is CASSFGQGGYTF. CDR3 nucleotide sequence: TGTGCCAGCAGTTTCGGACAAGGTGGCTACACCTTC.

This clone was recorded only once. The gene calls are TRBV2 and TRBJ2-1, with 7 positions matching TRBD2. CDR1 and CDR2 (germline): SNHLY, FYNNEI. The CDR3 contains 15 residues. V shed 6 bases and J 12 bases; nucleotides not matched to a gene: 17. In DNA, the CDR3 is TGTGCCAGCAGCTATAGTCTAGGGGAGGGCCTAGGGCAGTTCTTC. Protein sequence: CASSYSLGEGLGQFF.

The chain joins TRBV30 to TRBJ2-1; 7 bases match TRBD1. With V trimmed by 7 bases and J by 7 bases, 10 bases remained unmatched. CDR3 length: 13 residues. Germline V gene data show CDR1 as GTSNPN and CDR2 as SVGIG (reference sequence). Here the CDR3 DNA reads TGTGCCTCGAACACCGGGACAGAAAATGAGCAGTTCTTC. This encodes CASNTGTENEQFF.

The chain combines TRBV18 with TRBJ1-5, with D possibly TRBD1 on 5 matching bases. CDR1 is KGHSH, CDR2 LQKENI, per germline. Trimming took off 6 bases at V and 0 bases at J, with 12 bases between the two ends. The CDR3 length is 15 residues. CDR3 region: CASSPGVNSNQPQHF. The DNA for the CDR3 is TGTGCCAGCTCTCCGGGGGTCAATAGCAATCAGCCCCAGCATTTT.

This sequence joins TRBV30 and TRBJ1-3, with D hard to call. Germline V gene lookup returns CDR1 GTSNPN and CDR2 SVGIG (reference sequence). CDR3 length equals 13 residues. V was trimmed by 3 bases and J by 7 bases, leaving 13 bases between them. Written as DNA, the CDR3 is TGTGCCTGGAGGTTTCCCGGAGGGAACACCATATATTTT. Amino acids: CAWRFPGGNTIYF.

The chain carries TRBV14 and TRBJ2-1; 8 bases agree with TRBD2. This CDR3 has 17 amino acids. Trimming took 0 bases from V and 2 from J; bases not matched to a gene: 6. Germline CDR1 reads SGHDN; CDR2 reads FVKESK. The CDR3 protein is CASSQDKEREPYNEQFF. CDR3 nucleotide sequence: TGTGCCAGCAGCCAAGATAAGGAGCGGGAGCCCTACAATGAGCAGTTCTTC.

In this sample, this clone turned up once. V gene TRBV10-3 combines with J gene TRBJ2-5; tentatively, D is TRBD1 (6 bases). The germline V gene has CDR1 ENHRY and CDR2 SYGVKD. The CDR3 sequence is 15 residues long. V lost 4 bases, J lost 4 bases, and 16 bases lay in between. For the CDR3, the DNA is TGTGCCATCAGTGGAACAGGGATTAGACTAGAGACCCAGTACTTC. Residues: CAISGTGIRLETQYF.

The sample holds one count of this clone. This chain links TRBV30 with TRBJ2-3; D is undetermined. Germline CDR1 reads GTSNPN; CDR2 reads SVGIG (reference sequence). Trimming took off 2 bases at V and 0 bases at J, with 6 bases between the two ends. This CDR3 is 13 amino acids long. The CDR3 coding sequence is TGTGCCTGGAGTCCGTCTAGCACAGATACGCAGTATTTT. Translated: CAWSPSSTDTQYF.

The CDR3 is CSVETGHEQYF. In DNA form, the CDR3 reads TGCAGCGTCGAGACAGGACACGAGCAGTACTTC. The chain is built from TRBV29-1 and TRBJ2-7, with D perhaps matching TRBD1 (6 bases). The germline V gene encodes CDR1 SQVTM and CDR2 ANQGSEA. V was pared by 6 bases and J by 5 bases, with 11 bases between. This CDR3 region has 11 residues.

This chain uses TRBV6-5 with TRBJ1-4, with D possibly TRBD1 on 5 matching bases. Germline CDR1 reads MNHEY; CDR2 reads SVGAGI. Trimming left V 0 bases short and J 8 bases short, with 16 bases between. This CDR3 has 16 amino acids. CDR3 coding DNA: TGTGCCAGCAGTTACTCTTGGTCAGGGCAACGCGAAAAACTGTTTTTT. Translated: CASSYSWSGQREKLFF.

V is TRBV10-3 and J is TRBJ1-1; TRBD1 matches at 7 bases. Unmatched junction bases numbered 7, after V lost 4 bases and J lost 5 bases. The germline V gene has CDR1 ENHRY and CDR2 SYGVKD. This CDR3 has 14 amino acids. In DNA, the CDR3 is TGTGCCATCAGTGGCAGACAGGGAATAACTGAAGCTTTCTTT. Protein product: CAISGRQGITEAFF.

This clone appeared a single time. The chain recombines TRBV14 with TRBJ1-4; maybe TRBD1 (6 bases). This CDR3 spans 16 amino acids. V lost 4 bases, J lost 3 bases, and 15 bases lay in between. Germline V gene data show CDR1 as SGHDN and CDR2 as FVKESK. This CDR3 is CASSPHMTGPNEKLFF. In DNA, the CDR3 is TGTGCCAGCAGCCCTCACATGACAGGCCCTAATGAAAAACTGTTTTTT. The whole variable domain, filled in from reference TRBV14 and TRBJ1-4, reads EAGVTQFPSHSVIEKGQTVTLRCDPISGHDNLYWYRRVMGKEIKFLLHFVKESKQDESGMPNNRFLAERTGGTYSTLKVQPAELEDSGVYFCASSPHMTGPNEKLFFGSGTQLSVL.

The chain has TRBV6-2 or TRBV6-3 and TRBJ1-5; 9 positions agree with TRBD1. Trimming at V came to 0 bases and at J to 6 bases, leaving 6 bases not matched to a gene. The CDR3 loop spans 16 amino acids. The germline V gene encodes CDR1 MNHEY and CDR2 SVGEGT. The CDR3 is CASSYSPGTGLQPQHF. CDR3 DNA sequence: TGTGCCAGCAGTTACTCGCCCGGGACAGGGCTTCAGCCCCAGCATTTT.

The gene calls are TRBV4-2 and TRBJ1-3, with D maybe TRBD1 (5 bases). Germline CDR1 is LGHNA and CDR2 is YNFKEQ. There are 17 residues in the CDR3. Trimming took 0 bases from V and 2 from J, leaving 14 bases between them. The CDR3 spells CASSQERQGGPGNTIYF. Here the CDR3 DNA reads TGTGCCAGCAGCCAAGAAAGGCAGGGTGGCCCTGGAAACACCATATATTTT.

At least ten counts were recorded for this clone. V and J are TRBV6-1 and TRBJ1-4; TRBD1 matches 10 bases. This CDR3 spans 15 amino acids. Germline CDR1 reads MNHNS; CDR2 reads SASEGT. After removal of 1 base from V and 7 bases from J, the junction contained 3 bases not matched to a gene. CDR3 residues: CASSEGDRGGEKLFF. The CDR3 DNA is TGTGCCAGCAGTGAAGGGGACAGGGGCGGTGAAAAACTGTTTTTT.

For the CDR3, the DNA is TGTGCCAGCAGTTACGAATTCGGGACAGGGAACAATGAGCAGTTCTTC. Amino acids: CASSYEFGTGNNEQFF. The rearrangement links TRBV6-2 or TRBV6-3 to TRBJ2-1, with 9 bases matching TRBD1. V lost 2 bases, J lost 5 bases, and 7 bases stayed unmatched. CDR3 length: 16 amino acids. CDR1 is MNHEY and CDR2 is SVGEGT in the germline V gene.

V gene TRBV19 combines with J gene TRBJ2-3, with TRBD1 identical over 8 bases. The CDR3 runs to 13 residues. Germline lookup yields CDR1 LNHDA and CDR2 SQIVND (reference sequence). V lost 3 bases and J lost 5; bases outside the gene matches: 1. The CDR3 sequence is CASSIGQGDTQYF. DNA for the CDR3: TGTGCCAGTAGTATTGGACAGGGAGATACGCAGTATTTT.

The chain links TRBV20-1 to TRBJ1-2; D perhaps matches TRBD1 (6 bases). CDR1 and CDR2 (germline): DFQATT, SNEGSKA (reference sequence). The CDR3 covers 11 residues. V was cut by 6 bases and J by 8 bases, with 13 bases left in between. The CDR3 bases are TGCAGTGCCCGGACAGCAAGCGGCTACACCTTC. Translated: CSARTASGYTF.

The rearrangement joins TRBV11-3 to TRBJ2-2; the match to TRBD2 covers 8 bases. Unmatched junction bases numbered 6, after V lost 4 bases and J lost 5 bases. The germline V gene has CDR1 SGHNT and CDR2 YENEEA. The CDR3 runs 15 residues. CDR3 DNA sequence: TGTGCCAGCAGCTCCTGGGAGCGGGAGACCGGGGAGCTGTTTTTT. It is translated as CASSSWERETGELFF.

This chain connects TRBV19 to TRBJ1-2; D gene uncertain. Germline V gene data show CDR1 as LNHDA and CDR2 as SQIVND (reference sequence). This CDR3 spans 13 amino acids. Trimming took off 4 bases at V and 1 base at J, with 7 bases between the two ends. The CDR3 DNA sequence: TGTGCCAGTAGTACGGGGAGTAACTATGGCTACACCTTC. Protein sequence: CASSTGSNYGYTF.

The V gene is TRBV27, the J gene TRBJ1-2; D is ambiguous. The germline CDR1 and CDR2 sequences are MNHEY and SMNVEV (reference sequence). The V end was cut by 4 bases, the J end by 0 bases, with 9 bases between. This CDR3 has 14 residues. CDR3 DNA: TGTGCCAGCAGTTCCCGAATAGCTAACTATGGCTACACCTTC. It codes for CASSSRIANYGYTF.

The V call is TRBV29-1, the J call TRBJ1-3; tentatively, D is TRBD1 (5 bases). Trimming stripped 2 bases from V and 0 bases from J, with 11 bases between. The CDR3 contains 15 residues. CDR1 is SQVTM and CDR2 is ANQGSEA in the germline V gene. The CDR3 DNA reads TGCAGCGTTGAACAGTGGGGCCCCTCTGGAAACACCATATATTTT. This codes for CSVEQWGPSGNTIYF.

The rearrangement uses TRBV6-2 or TRBV6-3 and TRBJ1-3, with D perhaps matching TRBD1 (6 bases). Trimming took 4 bases from V and 0 from J, leaving 10 bases between them. Germline values: CDR1 MNHEY, CDR2 SVGEGT. CDR3 length: 15 amino acids. CDR3 residues: CASSWGPSSGNTIYF. The CDR3 region has the DNA TGTGCCAGCAGTTGGGGGCCCAGCTCTGGAAACACCATATATTTT.

This clone was detected once. The DNA of the CDR3 is TGTGCCAGCGGACAGGGGGGATCCCGGGGCAATCAGCCCCAGCATTTT. Protein: CASGQGGSRGNQPQHF. The chain uses TRBV30 and TRBJ1-5, with TRBD1 matching over 10 bases. The V gene end was trimmed by 8 bases and the J gene end by 2 bases; junction bases not matched to a gene: 12. The CDR3 sequence is 16 residues long. CDR1 is GTSNPN, CDR2 SVGIG, per germline (reference sequence). The full variable domain, its missing parts supplied by reference TRBV30 and TRBJ1-5, is SQTIHQWPATLVQPVGSPLSLECTVEGTSNPNLYWYRQAAGRGLQLLFYSVGIGQISSEVPQNLSASRPQDRQFILSSKKLLLSDSGFYLCASGQGGSRGNQPQHFGDGTRLSIL.

This clone has a single count. The chain employs TRBV2 and TRBJ1-4, with D possibly being TRBD1 (6 bases). In germline, CDR1 is SNHLY, CDR2 FYNNEI. The V gene lost 6 bases and the J gene lost 1 base, with 12 bases spanning the gap. CDR3 size: 15 residues. The CDR3 coding sequence is TGTGCCAGCAGACGTACAGGGAGAACTAATGAAAAACTGTTTTTT. Amino acid sequence: CASRRTGRTNEKLFF. Full variable domain (outside the CDR3, taken from reference TRBV2 and TRBJ1-4): EPEVTQTPSHQVTQMGQEVILRCVPISNHLYFYWYRQILGQKVEFLVSFYNNEISEKSEIFDDQFSVERPDGSNFTLKIRSTKLEDSAMYFCASRRTGRTNEKLFFGSGTQLSVL.

The chain employs TRBV5-1 and TRBJ2-1; tentatively, D is TRBD2 (5 bases). V lost 3 bases and J lost 5, with 15 bases in between. There are 15 residues in the CDR3. Germline loops: CDR1 SGHRS, CDR2 YFSETQ. CDR3 sequence reads: CASSYPSGVNNEQFF. The CDR3 region has the DNA TGCGCCAGCAGCTACCCATCCGGGGTGAACAATGAGCAGTTCTTC.